Sequencing of this T cell receptor beta chain was carried out in a study of blood T cell repertoires in COVID-19. Looking at the study overall: Sample material is recorded as cDNA or gDNA derived from T cells, B-cell-depleted T cells, or PBMCs.

In germline, CDR1 is SEHNR, CDR2 FQNEAQ (reference sequence). Trimming removed 4 bases from V and 2 bases from J, with 11 bases in between. The CDR3 spans 14 residues. Which cohort a participant joined came from the clinical history participants gave. In the authors' methods: Cell counts per sample came from amplifying reference gene primers. The table came from immunoSEQ multiplex PCR; TCRdb's copy has only in-frame clones and leaves some out. That table furnishes V, J and clone size, whereas the DNA furnished D and trimming. The table lists approximately 270,000 clones, 91% of them singletons, with approximately 1.2% in the top ten.

The V and J genes are TRBV7-9 and TRBJ1-2; a possible D gene is TRBD1 (6 bases). The specimen sequenced was PBMCs or T cells enriched from blood (not recorded which). This receptor was taken from a human donor in a cohort exposed to, infected with or recovered from COVID-19 (not recorded which). The donor label of this sample is uncertain. The CDR3 DNA reads TGTGCCAGCAGCTGGGGGCGACAGAACTATGGCTACACCTTC. The encoded protein is CASSWGRQNYGYTF. Complete variable domain (other parts from reference TRBV7-9 and TRBJ1-2): DTGVSQNPRHKITKRGQNVTFRCDPISEHNRLYWYRQTLGQGPEFLTYFQNEAQLEKSRLLSDRFSAERPKGSFSTLEIQRTEQGDSAMYLCASSWGRQNYGYTFGSGTRLTVV.